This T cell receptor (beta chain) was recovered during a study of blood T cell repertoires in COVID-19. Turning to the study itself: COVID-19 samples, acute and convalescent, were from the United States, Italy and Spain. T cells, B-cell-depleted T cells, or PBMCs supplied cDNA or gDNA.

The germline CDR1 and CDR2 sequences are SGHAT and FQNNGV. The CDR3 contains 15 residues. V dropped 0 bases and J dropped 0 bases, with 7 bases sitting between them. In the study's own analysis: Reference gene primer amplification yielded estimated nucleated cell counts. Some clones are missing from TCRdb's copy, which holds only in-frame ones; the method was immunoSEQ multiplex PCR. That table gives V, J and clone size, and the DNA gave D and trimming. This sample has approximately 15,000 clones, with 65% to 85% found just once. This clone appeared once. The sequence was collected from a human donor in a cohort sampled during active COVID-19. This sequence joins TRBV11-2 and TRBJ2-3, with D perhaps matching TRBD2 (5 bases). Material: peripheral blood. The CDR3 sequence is CASSLDGLSTDTQYF. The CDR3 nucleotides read TGTGCCAGCAGCTTAGATGGACTTAGCACAGATACGCAGTATTTT.